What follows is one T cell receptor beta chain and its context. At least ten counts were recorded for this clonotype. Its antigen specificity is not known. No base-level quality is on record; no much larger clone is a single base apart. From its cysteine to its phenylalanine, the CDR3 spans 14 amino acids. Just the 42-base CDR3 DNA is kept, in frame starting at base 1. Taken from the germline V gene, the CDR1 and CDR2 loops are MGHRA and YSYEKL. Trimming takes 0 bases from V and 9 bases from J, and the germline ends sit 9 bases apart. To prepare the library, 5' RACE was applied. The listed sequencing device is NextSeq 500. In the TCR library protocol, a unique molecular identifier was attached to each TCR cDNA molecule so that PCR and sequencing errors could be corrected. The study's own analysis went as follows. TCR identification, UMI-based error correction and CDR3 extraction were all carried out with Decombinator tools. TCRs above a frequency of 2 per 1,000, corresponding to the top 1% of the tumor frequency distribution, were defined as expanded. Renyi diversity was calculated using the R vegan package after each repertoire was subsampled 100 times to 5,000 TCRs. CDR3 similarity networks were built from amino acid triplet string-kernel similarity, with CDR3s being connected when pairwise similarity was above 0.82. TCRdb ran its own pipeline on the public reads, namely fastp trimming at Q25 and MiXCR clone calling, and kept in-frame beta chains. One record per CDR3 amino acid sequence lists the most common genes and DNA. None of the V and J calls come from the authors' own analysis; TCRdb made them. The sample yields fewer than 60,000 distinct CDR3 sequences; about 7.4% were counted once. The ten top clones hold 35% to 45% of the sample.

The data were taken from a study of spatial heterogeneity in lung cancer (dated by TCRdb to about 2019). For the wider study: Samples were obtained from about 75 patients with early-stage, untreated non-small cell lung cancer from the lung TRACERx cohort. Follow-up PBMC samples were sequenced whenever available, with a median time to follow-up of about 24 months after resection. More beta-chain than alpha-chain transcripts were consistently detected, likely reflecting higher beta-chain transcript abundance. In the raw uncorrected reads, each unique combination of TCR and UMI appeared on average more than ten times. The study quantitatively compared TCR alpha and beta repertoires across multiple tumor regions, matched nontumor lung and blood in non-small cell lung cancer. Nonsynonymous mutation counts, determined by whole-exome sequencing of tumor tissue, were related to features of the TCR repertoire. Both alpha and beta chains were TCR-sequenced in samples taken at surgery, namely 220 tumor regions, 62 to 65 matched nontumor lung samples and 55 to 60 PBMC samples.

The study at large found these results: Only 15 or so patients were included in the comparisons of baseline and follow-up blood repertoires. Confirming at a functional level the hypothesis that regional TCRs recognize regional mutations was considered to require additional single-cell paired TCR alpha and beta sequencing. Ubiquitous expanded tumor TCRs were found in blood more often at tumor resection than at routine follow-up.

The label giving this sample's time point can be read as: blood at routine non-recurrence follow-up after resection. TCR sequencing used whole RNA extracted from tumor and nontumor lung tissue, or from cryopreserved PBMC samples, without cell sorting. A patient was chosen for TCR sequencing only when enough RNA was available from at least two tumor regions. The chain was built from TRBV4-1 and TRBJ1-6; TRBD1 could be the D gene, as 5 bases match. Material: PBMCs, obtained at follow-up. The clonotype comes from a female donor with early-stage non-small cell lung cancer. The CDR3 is CASSQERGGSPLHF. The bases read TGCGCCAGCAGCCAAGAACGGGGCGGTTCACCCCTCCACTTT.